This TCR beta chain originates from a study of cytomegalovirus exposure and HLA in healthy donors. From the roughly 110-subject validation cohort, which was separate from the approximately 670-subject first cohort, the donors were drawn. With regard to this clone: Its specificity is unknown.

Germline V gene data show CDR1 as SGHNT and CDR2 as YENEEA. V was clipped by 1 base and J by 2 bases, with 7 bases between them. The length of the CDR3 is 14 residues. Regarding the study as a whole: While the bulk of TCR sequences proved rare, some public TCRs turned up in many donors.

Assay used: immunoSEQ multiplex PCR; TCRdb lists only in-frame clones, some missing. The profile shows under 200,000 clones, roughly 91% of them singletons. This chain connects TRBV11-3 to TRBJ2-3, with D unresolved. This TCR was sampled from a young woman in good health and CMV-seropositive. Sequencing input: PBMCs. DNA for the CDR3: TGTGCCAGCAGCTTAGGGAGTTTCACAGATACGCAGTATTTT. This sequence encodes CASSLGSFTDTQYF. The complete variable domain, with remaining parts taken from reference TRBV11-3 and TRBJ2-3, reads EAGVVQSPRYKIIEKKQPVAFWCNPISGHNTLYWYLQNLGQGPELLIRYENEEAVDDSQLPKDRFSAERLKGVDSTLKIQPAELGDSAVYLCASSLGSFTDTQYFGPGTRLTVL.